A single sample is the source of the 22 T cell receptor beta chains below, sequenced in a study of spatial heterogeneity in lung cancer. The time point was: sample taken at primary tumor resection. Points from the study as a whole: It was found that expanded intratumoral alpha and beta TCR counts tracked tumor mutation counts.

MiXCR was run by TCRdb on the 5' RACE reads, yielding one entry per CDR3 protein. The sample shows about 4,000 distinct CDR3 sequences, roughly 9.4% of them seen only once. Their cognate antigens are unknown. This specimen consisted of lung tumor tissue, obtained at surgery. Receptors were obtained from a male donor with early-stage non-small cell lung cancer.

This clonotype was detected many times. The chain couples TRBV14 to TRBJ1-1; D might be TRBD1 (6 bases). The germline CDR1 and CDR2 sequences are SGHDN and FVKESK. V was shortened by 3 bases and J by 2 bases, with 10 bases between the two germline ends. The CDR3 spans 14 residues. In nucleotides, the CDR3 is TGTGCCAGCAGCCACTGGGACACTAACACTGAAGCTTTCTTT. It codes for CASSHWDTNTEAFF.

This clonotype occurred many times. This sequence joins TRBV4-2 and TRBJ2-7; D gene ambiguous. This CDR3 region has 15 residues. The germline CDR1 and CDR2 sequences are LGHNA and YNFKEQ. Between the trimmed V and J ends, which lost 1 base and 1 base, there was a span of 11 bases. CDR3 DNA sequence: TGTGCCAGCAGCCAAGGCGTCAGAGCTTCCTACGAGCAGTACTTC. Protein sequence: CASSQGVRASYEQYF.

CDR3 in DNA: TGCAGTGCACGCGGGACACGAAACTATGGCTACACCTTC. Translated: CSARGTRNYGYTF. V and J are TRBV20-1 and TRBJ1-2, with D perhaps TRBD1 (6 bases). The germline V and J ends were trimmed by 6 bases and 2 bases, with 13 bases remaining between them. CDR3 length equals 13 residues. CDR1 DFQATT and CDR2 SNEGSKA come from the germline V gene (reference sequence).

The chain has TRBV29-1 and TRBJ2-5; D unresolved. The CDR3 runs to 13 residues. Germline lookup yields CDR1 SQVTM and CDR2 ANQGSEA. Trimming removed 3 bases from V and 3 bases from J, with 11 bases in between. The DNA for the CDR3 is TGCAGCGTTGATCTGGAGAACGAAGAGACCCAGTACTTC. Protein: CSVDLENEETQYF.

This clonotype is medium-sized (0.01 to 0.1%) within its sample. The CDR3 region has the DNA TGTGCCATCAGTTGGGACAGGAGGAATTCACCCCTCCACTTT. This translates into CAISWDRRNSPLHF. The J gene is TRBJ1-6, the V gene TRBV10-3, with TRBD1 identical over 8 bases. The germline gives CDR1 ENHRY, CDR2 SYGVKD. The CDR3 totals 14 residues. The V segment lost 5 bases and the J segment 7 bases; nucleotides outside the gene matches: 4.

This clonotype has just a few counts. The rearrangement uses TRBV30 and TRBJ2-3, with 7 bases lining up with TRBD1. Trimming cost V 3 bases and J 6 bases; bases outside gene matches: 12. This CDR3 comprises 15 residues. CDR1 is GTSNPN and CDR2 is SVGIG in the germline V gene (reference sequence). The CDR3 sequence is CAWSKDRPPRDTQYF. The DNA of the CDR3 is TGTGCCTGGAGCAAGGACAGGCCTCCCCGGGATACGCAGTATTTT. The entire variable domain, with the rest obtained from reference TRBV30 and TRBJ2-3, is as follows: SQTIHQWPATLVQPVGSPLSLECTVEGTSNPNLYWYRQAAGRGLQLLFYSVGIGQISSEVPQNLSASRPQDRQFILSSKKLLLSDSGFYLCAWSKDRPPRDTQYFGPGTRLTVL.

This rearrangement joins TRBV6-6 to TRBJ1-3; D uncertain. Trimming cost V 2 bases and J 4 bases, with 9 bases left between them. This CDR3 has 14 amino acids. Germline CDR1 is MNHNY and CDR2 is SVGAGI (reference sequence). CDR3 nucleotide sequence: TGTGCCAGCAGTTACGAGGACTGGGGAAACACCATATATTTT. Translated, it gives CASSYEDWGNTIYF.

Comments on this clonotype: A clone one base away is much larger, so this may be a read error. The chain joins TRBV20-1 to TRBJ1-1; D unclear. The germline CDR1 and CDR2 sequences are DFQATT and SNEGSKA (reference sequence). The CDR3 is 20 residues long. The V end was cut by 3 bases, the J end by 1 base, with 30 bases between. The CDR3 sequence is CSARKPTVWSGDRWNTEAFF. Here the CDR3 DNA reads TGCAGTGCTAGGAAGCCCACAGTCTGGTCGGGCGACCGGTGGAACACTGAAGCTTTCTTT.

In its sample, this clonotype ranks as medium-sized (0.01 to 0.1%). The rearrangement joins TRBV27 to TRBJ1-5; possibly TRBD1 for D (5 bases). The germline CDR1 and CDR2 sequences are MNHEY and SMNVEV (reference sequence). This CDR3 has 14 amino acids. V lost 8 bases to trimming and J lost 4 bases, with 15 bases between them. In DNA form, the CDR3 reads TGTGCCAGCGGTACAGGACTTTATAATCAGCCCCAGCATTTT. Amino acid sequence: CASGTGLYNQPQHF.

This clonotype rates as large (0.1 to 1%). The chain couples TRBV12-3 or TRBV12-4 to TRBJ2-5; no clear D gene. The V end lost 3 bases, the J end lost 1 base, and 3 bases lay between the germline ends. CDR3 length equals 12 residues. This CDR3 reads CASSLGQETQYF. Here the CDR3 DNA reads TGTGCCAGCAGTTTGGGCCAAGAGACCCAGTACTTC.

This clonotype is medium-sized (0.01 to 0.1%). This chain uses TRBV5-6 with TRBJ2-7; unclear D gene. Trimming removed 0 bases at V and 3 bases at J, with 13 bases between. Germline CDR1 is SGHDT and CDR2 is YYEEEE. This CDR3 comprises 15 residues. The CDR3: CASSLVVARSYEQYF. The CDR3 nucleotides are TGTGCCAGCAGCTTGGTTGTCGCCAGGAGCTACGAGCAGTACTTC.

At least ten counts were recorded for this clonotype. The chain employs TRBV19 and TRBJ1-5; possibly TRBD1 for D (6 bases). Germline assignment: CDR1 LNHDA and CDR2 SQIVND (reference sequence). Trimming pared 7 bases from V and 1 base from J, leaving 17 bases between. The CDR3 extends over 16 amino acids. CDR3 sequence reads: CASIQTGPMSNQPQHF. The CDR3 bases are TGTGCCAGTATTCAGACAGGACCTATGAGCAATCAGCCCCAGCATTTT.

This clonotype was observed a handful of times. The rearrangement joins TRBV20-1 to TRBJ2-7; no clear D gene. CDR1 is DFQATT, CDR2 SNEGSKA, per germline (reference sequence). There are 11 residues in the CDR3. Trimming left V 4 bases short and J 3 bases short, with 7 bases between. As DNA, the CDR3 is TGCAGTGCTAACCTAGACTACGAGCAGTACTTC. Translated, it gives CSANLDYEQYF.

This clonotype was picked up a small number of times. The chain uses TRBV28 and TRBJ1-6; maybe TRBD1 (6 bases). V was trimmed by 3 bases and J by 6 bases, leaving 15 bases between them. Germline CDR1 is MDHEN and CDR2 is SYDVKM. The CDR3 spans 16 residues. The CDR3 DNA reads as TGTGCCAGCAGTTTCTCAGGGGAGGAGCTTAATTCACCCCTCCACTTT. Its protein is CASSFSGEELNSPLHF. Full variable domain (remainder filled in from reference TRBV28 and TRBJ1-6): DVKVTQSSRYLVKRTGEKVFLECVQDMDHENMFWYRQDPGLGLRLIYFSYDVKMKEKGDIPEGYSVSREKKERFSLILESASTNQTSMYLCASSFSGEELNSPLHFGNGTRLTVT.

By its share, this clonotype is medium-sized (0.01 to 0.1%). The chain uses TRBV20-1 and TRBJ2-7, with TRBD2 identical over 11 bases. Germline V gene sequence: CDR1 DFQATT, CDR2 SNEGSKA (reference sequence). This CDR3 region has 15 residues. V shed 0 bases and J 2 bases; nucleotides not matched to a gene: 3. CDR3 sequence (DNA): TGCAGTGCTAGAGACGTAGCGGGAGGGACCTACGAGCAGTACTTC. It yields the protein CSARDVAGGTYEQYF.

V and J are TRBV7-8 and TRBJ2-3, with a possible D match to TRBD1 (6 bases). The V end was cut by 5 bases, the J end by 8 bases, with 8 bases between. The germline CDR1 and CDR2 sequences are SGHVS and FQNEAQ. There are 11 residues in the CDR3. The CDR3 here is CASSGGGTQYF. The CDR3 DNA follows: TGTGCCAGCAGCGGGGGCGGTACGCAGTATTTT.

This clonotype is classed as medium-sized (0.01 to 0.1%). V and J are TRBV7-3 and TRBJ2-5; D unresolved. V shed 10 bases and J shed 4 bases, with 10 bases lying between them. The V gene's germline CDR1 is SGHTA and CDR2 FQGTGA. This CDR3 spans 11 amino acids. The CDR3 coding sequence is TGTGCCACCTTAGGTCCAGAGACCCAGTACTTC. Its protein is CATLGPETQYF.

At least ten counts were recorded for this clonotype. The J gene is TRBJ2-7, the V gene TRBV3-1; the match to TRBD2 covers 10 bases. Trimming at V came to 0 bases and at J to 4 bases, leaving 9 bases not matched to a gene. The CDR3 contains 17 residues. CDR1 is LGHDT, CDR2 YNNKEL, per germline (reference sequence). DNA for the CDR3: TGTGCCAGCAGCCAAGAGGGTCTAGCGGGAGTTTGGTACGAGCAGTACTTC. It codes for CASSQEGLAGVWYEQYF.

This clonotype is deemed medium-sized. J is TRBJ2-1 and V is TRBV24-1; a weak D match, TRBD2 (5 bases). Germline loops: CDR1 KGHDR, CDR2 SFDVKD. V was pared by 5 bases and J by 3 bases, with 10 bases between. CDR3 size: 14 residues. CDR3 DNA sequence: TGTGCCACCAGTGTTGGAGGCGGCTACAATGAGCAGTTCTTC. Encoded protein: CATSVGGGYNEQFF.

This clonotype is judged medium-sized. This rearrangement joins TRBV6-5 to TRBJ2-3, with TRBD2 matching over 11 bases. Germline values: CDR1 MNHEY, CDR2 SVGAGI. This CDR3 spans 15 amino acids. J gave up 6 bases and V 5 bases, and 7 bases lay outside the gene matches. The CDR3 DNA is TGTGCCAGCAGTGTGTCTAGCGGGAGGCTCGATACGCAGTATTTT. Its protein product is CASSVSSGRLDTQYF.

This clonotype turned up a few times. The chain is built from TRBV18 and TRBJ1-5; D might be TRBD1 (5 bases). V shed 6 bases and J shed 9 bases, with 15 bases lying between them. This CDR3 is 13 amino acids long. Germline CDR1 reads KGHSH; CDR2 reads LQKENI. CDR3 residues: CASSRGDSGPQHF. The DNA for the CDR3 is TGTGCCAGCTCCCGGGGCGATTCAGGGCCCCAGCATTTT.

V and J are TRBV6-6 and TRBJ2-3; 7 bases agree with TRBD2. V gave up 8 bases and J gave up 2 bases; unmatched junction bases: 7. Germline V CDR1 and CDR2: MNHNY, SVGAGI (reference sequence). This CDR3 is built from 14 residues. The CDR3 sequence is CASRRGGVTDTQYF. In DNA form, the CDR3 reads TGTGCCAGCCGCCGCGGGGGAGTCACAGATACGCAGTATTTT.